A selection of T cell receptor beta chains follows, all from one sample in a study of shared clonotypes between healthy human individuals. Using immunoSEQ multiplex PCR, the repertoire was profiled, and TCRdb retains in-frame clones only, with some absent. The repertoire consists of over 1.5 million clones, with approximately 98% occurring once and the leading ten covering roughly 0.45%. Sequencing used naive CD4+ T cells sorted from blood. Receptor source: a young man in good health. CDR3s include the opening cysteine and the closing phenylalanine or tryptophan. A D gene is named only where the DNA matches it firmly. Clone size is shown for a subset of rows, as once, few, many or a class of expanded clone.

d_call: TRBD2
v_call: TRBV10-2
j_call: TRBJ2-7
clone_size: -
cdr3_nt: TGCGCCAGCAGCCTCGGGACTAGCGAGCGGTACGAGCAGTACTTC
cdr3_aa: CASSLGTSERYEQYF

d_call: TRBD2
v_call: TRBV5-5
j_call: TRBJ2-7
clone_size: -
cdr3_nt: TGTGCCAGCAGGGGACTAGCGGGAAAAGGGCTCGGAGGAGAGCAGTACTTC
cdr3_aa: CASRGLAGKGLGGEQYF

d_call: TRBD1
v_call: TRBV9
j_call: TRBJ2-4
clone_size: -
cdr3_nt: TGTGCCAGCAGCGTAGGTGAAGGGACAGGTAGACTAGCCAAAAACATTCAGTACTTC
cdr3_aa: CASSVGEGTGRLAKNIQYF

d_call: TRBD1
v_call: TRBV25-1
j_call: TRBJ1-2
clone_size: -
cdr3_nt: TGTGCCAGCAGTGGGGGACAGCGCTACACCTTC
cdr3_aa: CASSGGQRYTF

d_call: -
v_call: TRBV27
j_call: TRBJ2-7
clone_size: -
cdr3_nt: TGTGCCAGCAGTTTGGGCCCCTCGGGTGAGCAGTACTTC
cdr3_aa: CASSLGPSGEQYF

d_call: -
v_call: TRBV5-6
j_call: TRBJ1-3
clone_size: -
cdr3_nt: TGTGCCAGCAGCTTGTGGAGGGGAAACACCATATATTTT
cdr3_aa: CASSLWRGNTIYF

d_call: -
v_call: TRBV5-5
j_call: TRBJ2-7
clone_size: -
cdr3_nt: TGTGCCAGCAGCCTCGGGGAGGGGGTGTACGAGCAGTACTTC
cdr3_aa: CASSLGEGVYEQYF

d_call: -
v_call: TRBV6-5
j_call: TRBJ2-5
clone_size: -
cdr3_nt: TGTGCCAGCGGCCCCGGGTCGGGGGAGACCCAGTACTTC
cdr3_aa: CASGPGSGETQYF

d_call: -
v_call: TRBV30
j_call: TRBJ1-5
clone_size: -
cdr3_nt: TGTGCCTGGAGTGTTTCCCACCTAAGCAATCAGCCCCAGCATTTT
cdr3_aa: CAWSVSHLSNQPQHF

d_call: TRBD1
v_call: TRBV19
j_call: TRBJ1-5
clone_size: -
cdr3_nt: TGTGCCCCCCGGACAGGAGAGGGGAATCAGCCCCAGCATTTT
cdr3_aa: CAPRTGEGNQPQHF

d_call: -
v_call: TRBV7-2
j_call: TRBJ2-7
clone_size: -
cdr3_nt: TGTGCCAGCAGCTTAAGAGGCCCCCGCGAGCAGTACTTC
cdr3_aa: CASSLRGPREQYF

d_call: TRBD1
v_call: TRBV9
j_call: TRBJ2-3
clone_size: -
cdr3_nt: TGTGCCAGCAGCCCAGGACAGGGGACCTCGAATACGCAGTATTTT
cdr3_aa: CASSPGQGTSNTQYF

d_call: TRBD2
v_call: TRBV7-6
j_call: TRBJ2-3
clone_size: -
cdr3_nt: TGTGCCAGCAGCTTAGCGGTGGGACTAGCGGGAGGGGCAGATACGCAGTATTTT
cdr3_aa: CASSLAVGLAGGADTQYF

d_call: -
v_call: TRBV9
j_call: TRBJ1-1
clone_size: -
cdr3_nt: TGTGCCAGCAGCGTAGTTATTTCCGCACCCACTGAAGCTTTCTTT
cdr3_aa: CASSVVISAPTEAFF

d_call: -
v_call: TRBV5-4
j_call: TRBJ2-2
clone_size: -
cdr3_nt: TGTGCCAGCAGCTTGGAAACAGCCACCGGGGAGCTGTTTTTT
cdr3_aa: CASSLETATGELFF

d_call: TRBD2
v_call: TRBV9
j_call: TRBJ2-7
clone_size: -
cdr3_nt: TGTGCCAGCAGCCCCCGCTTTGGGGCGGCGGGAGGGCCTCCCTACGAGCAGTACTTC
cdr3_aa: CASSPRFGAAGGPPYEQYF

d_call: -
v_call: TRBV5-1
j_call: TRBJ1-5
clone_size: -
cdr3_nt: TGCGCCAGCAGCCCCACGGGGCAGGACGGCCAGCCCCAGCATTTT
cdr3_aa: CASSPTGQDGQPQHF

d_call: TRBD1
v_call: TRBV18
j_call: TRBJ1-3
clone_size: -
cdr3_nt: TGTGCCAGCTCACCACAGGGGGCTTCTGGAAACACCATATATTTT
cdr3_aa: CASSPQGASGNTIYF

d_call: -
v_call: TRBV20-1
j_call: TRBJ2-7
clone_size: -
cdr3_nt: TGCAGTGCTAGATCGGTCCACGAGCAGTACTTC
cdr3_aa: CSARSVHEQYF

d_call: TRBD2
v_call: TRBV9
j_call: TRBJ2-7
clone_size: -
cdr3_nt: TGTGCCAGCAGCGTTAAGGGACTAGCGGGCAAGCAATTCTACGAGCAGTACTTC
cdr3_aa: CASSVKGLAGKQFYEQYF

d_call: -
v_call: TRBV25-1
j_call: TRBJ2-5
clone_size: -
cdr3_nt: TGTGCCAGCAGGCCCGCGGGCTCAAGTTCGGAGACCCAGTACTTC
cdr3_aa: CASRPAGSSSETQYF

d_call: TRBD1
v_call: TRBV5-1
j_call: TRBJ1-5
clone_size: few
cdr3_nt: TGCGCCAGCAGCCTGAGGACAGGGTATGCCCAGCATTTT
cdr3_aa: CASSLRTGYAQHF

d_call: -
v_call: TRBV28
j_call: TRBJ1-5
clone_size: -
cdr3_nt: TGTGCCAGCGCAGGGGGCAATCAGCCCCAGCATTTT
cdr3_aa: CASAGGNQPQHF

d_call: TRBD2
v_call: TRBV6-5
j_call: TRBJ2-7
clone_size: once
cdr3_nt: TGTGCCAGCAGTTACTCCGGGACTAGCGGGACCTACGAGCAGTACTTC
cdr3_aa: CASSYSGTSGTYEQYF

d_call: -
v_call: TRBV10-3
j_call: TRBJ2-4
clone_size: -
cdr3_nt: TGTGCCATCAGTGAGTCGAAGGGGGGGCATCAAAACATTCAGTACTTC
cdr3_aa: CAISESKGGHQNIQYF

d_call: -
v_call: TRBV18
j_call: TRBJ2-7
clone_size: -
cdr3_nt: TGTGCCAGCTCACGCGACAGGACATACGAGCAGTACTTC
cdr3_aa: CASSRDRTYEQYF

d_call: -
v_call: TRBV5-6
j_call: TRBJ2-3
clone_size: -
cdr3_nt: TGTGCCAGCAGTTTTCACCTCACAGGAGTCCGCACAGATACGCAGTATTTT
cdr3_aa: CASSFHLTGVRTDTQYF

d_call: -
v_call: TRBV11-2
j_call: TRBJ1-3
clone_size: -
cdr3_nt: TGTGCCAGCAGCTCCCTGAGCTCTGGAAACACCATATATTTT
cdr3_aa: CASSSLSSGNTIYF

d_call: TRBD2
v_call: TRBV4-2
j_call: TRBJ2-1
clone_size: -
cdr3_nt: TGTGCCAGCAGCCAAGGGGAGGGGACTAGCGGCAATGAGCAGTTCTTC
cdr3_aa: CASSQGEGTSGNEQFF

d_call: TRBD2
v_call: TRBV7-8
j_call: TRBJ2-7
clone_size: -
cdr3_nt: TGTGCCAGCAGCTTACTCCCGGGACTAGCGGGAGGCGAGCAGTACTTC
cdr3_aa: CASSLLPGLAGGEQYF

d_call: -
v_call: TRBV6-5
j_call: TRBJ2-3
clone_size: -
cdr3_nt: TGTGCCAGCAGTTACCGACAGTTAAGTCGCACAGATACGCAGTATTTT
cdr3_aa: CASSYRQLSRTDTQYF

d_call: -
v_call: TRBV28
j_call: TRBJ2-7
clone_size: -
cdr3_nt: TGTGCCAGCAGTTTAACCCGCCCAGGGCACGAGCAGTACTTC
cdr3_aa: CASSLTRPGHEQYF

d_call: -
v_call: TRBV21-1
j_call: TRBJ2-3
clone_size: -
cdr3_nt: TGTGCCAGCAGCAAAGTAAGGCTAGCGGCCACAACTAGCACAGATACGCAGTATTTT
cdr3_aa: CASSKVRLAATTSTDTQYF

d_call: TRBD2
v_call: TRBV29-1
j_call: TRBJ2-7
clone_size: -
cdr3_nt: TGCAGCGTGTTAAGCGGGGTAGACTCCTACGAGCAGTACTTC
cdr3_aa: CSVLSGVDSYEQYF

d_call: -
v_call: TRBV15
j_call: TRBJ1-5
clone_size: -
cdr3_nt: TGTGCCACCAGCAGAGGGTTCCATAAAGCAACGGGAGGCAATCAGCCCCAGCATTTT
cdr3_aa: CATSRGFHKATGGNQPQHF

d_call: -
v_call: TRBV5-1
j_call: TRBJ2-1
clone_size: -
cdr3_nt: TGCGCCAGCAGCTCCCAACCACGTAGTGAGCAGTTCTTC
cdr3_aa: CASSSQPRSEQFF

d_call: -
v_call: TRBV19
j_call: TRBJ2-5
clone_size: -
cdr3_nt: TGTGCCAGTACACGAGGGTCCGCCTGGGGGGAGACCCAGTACTTC
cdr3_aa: CASTRGSAWGETQYF

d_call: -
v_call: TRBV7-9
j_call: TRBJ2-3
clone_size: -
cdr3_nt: TGTGCCAGCAGCCGTTTAGATACGCAGTATTTT
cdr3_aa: CASSRLDTQYF